Below are 22 T cell receptor beta chains sequenced from a single sample in a study of blood T cell repertoires in COVID-19. The protocol was immunoSEQ multiplex PCR, while the TCRdb copy is restricted to in-frame clones and leaves out a portion. The table shows some 48,000 clones, with under 90% occurring only once. The specimen was peripheral blood. These receptors all come from a human donor in a cohort sampled during active COVID-19.

The chain links TRBV19 to TRBJ2-1; 7 positions match TRBD2. This CDR3 comprises 13 residues. V was pared by 5 bases and J by 8 bases, with 6 bases of the junction left unmatched. Germline V gene lookup returns CDR1 LNHDA and CDR2 SQIVND (reference sequence). CDR3 coding DNA: TGTGCCAGTAGTCCGACTAGCCTCTATGAGCAGTTCTTC. This sequence encodes CASSPTSLYEQFF.

This clone was detected a few times. The DNA for the CDR3 is TGTGCCAGCAGCAGATCTATGAACACTGAAGCTTTCTTT. Its protein product is CASSRSMNTEAFF. The chain couples TRBV11-3 to TRBJ1-1; D is ambiguous. Germline assignment: CDR1 SGHNT and CDR2 YENEEA. Trimming cost V 5 bases and J 0 bases, with 7 bases left between them. This CDR3 spans 13 amino acids.

The V and J genes are TRBV2 and TRBJ1-3; D is perhaps TRBD1 (6 bases). The ends were cut back, 8 bases at V and 1 base at J, with 12 bases in the middle. Germline V CDR1 and CDR2: SNHLY, FYNNEI. CDR3 length equals 14 residues. In DNA form, the CDR3 reads TGTGCCAGCGGACAGAGGGAATCTGGAAACACCATATATTTT. It is translated as CASGQRESGNTIYF.

This clone has just one count. J is TRBJ1-2 and V is TRBV3-1 (or the pseudogene TRBV3-2); 7 nucleotides line up with TRBD1. The V segment lost 4 bases and the J segment 2 bases; nucleotides outside the gene matches: 1. Germline V gives CDR1 LGHDT, CDR2 YNNKEL (reference sequence). The CDR3 runs 13 residues. CDR3 amino acids: CASSPQGNYGYTF. Here the CDR3 DNA reads TGTGCCAGCAGCCCACAGGGGAACTATGGCTACACCTTC.

The chain employs TRBV2 and TRBJ2-2; 7 positions match TRBD1. This CDR3 spans 16 amino acids. In germline, CDR1 is SNHLY, CDR2 FYNNEI. Trimming removed 2 bases from V and 1 base from J; junction bases left unmatched: 4. DNA for the CDR3: TGTGCCAGCAGTGAACACCGGGACAGGAACACCGGGGAGCTGTTTTTT. Its translation: CASSEHRDRNTGELFF.

J is TRBJ2-5 and V is TRBV19; D remains ambiguous. V was cut by 3 bases and J by 0 bases, with 11 bases left in between. The CDR3 covers 15 residues. Germline values: CDR1 LNHDA, CDR2 SQIVND (reference sequence). CDR3 in DNA: TGTGCCAGTAGTATGTCCTGGCAGAACCAAGAGACCCAGTACTTC. This gives the protein CASSMSWQNQETQYF. Based on the CDR3 plus reference TRBV19 and TRBJ2-5, the full variable domain is DGGITQSPKYLFRKEGQNVTLSCEQNLNHDAMYWYRQDPGQGLRLIYYSQIVNDFQKGDIAEGYSVSREKKESFPLTVTSAQKNPTAFYLCASSMSWQNQETQYFGPGTRLLVL.

The chain recombines TRBV19 with TRBJ1-5; weak D call: TRBD1 (5 bases). The CDR3 contains 15 residues. Trimming left V 8 bases short and J 2 bases short, with 16 bases between. Germline values: CDR1 LNHDA, CDR2 SQIVND (reference sequence). CDR3 sequence: CASQEWGAGNQPQHF. DNA of the CDR3: TGTGCCAGTCAAGAGTGGGGCGCAGGCAATCAGCCCCAGCATTTT.

V gene TRBV4-3 combines with J gene TRBJ1-5; a possible D gene is TRBD1 (5 bases). Deletions cut 1 base from V and 10 bases from J, with 14 bases between. CDR3 length: 14 amino acids. Per germline, CDR1 LGHNA and CDR2 YSLEER. The CDR3 DNA follows: TGCGCCAGCAGCCAAGGGGGCCCCGGTCAACCCCAGCATTTT. It yields the protein CASSQGGPGQPQHF.

As for this clone: The junction departs from the called germline gene at one end, perhaps through a read error. The J gene is TRBJ1-4, the V gene TRBV2; D remains unclear. Germline V gene lookup returns CDR1 SNHLY and CDR2 FYNNEI. The CDR3 totals 15 residues. The DNA for the CDR3 is TGTGCCACCAGTTCCCTGGGCCAGATTAATGAAAAACTGTTTTTT. Protein product: CATSSLGQINEKLFF.

This clone was detected once. The rearrangement joins TRBV5-8 to TRBJ2-7; 9 bases are a match to TRBD1. J gave up 0 bases and V 5 bases, and 6 bases lay outside the gene matches. Looked up from germline, CDR1 is SGHTS and CDR2 is YDEGEE. The CDR3 covers 15 residues. The CDR3 nucleotides are TGTGCCAGCAGTCCCGGGACAGGGCGCTCCTACGAGCAGTACGTC. Translation gives CASSPGTGRSYEQYV.

This chain links TRBV27 with TRBJ1-3; weak D call: TRBD1 (6 bases). CDR1 MNHEY and CDR2 SMNVEV come from the germline V gene (reference sequence). The CDR3 has 15 amino acids. V lost 5 bases and J 0 bases, leaving 11 bases between the germline ends. Here the CDR3 reads CASSPTGHSGNTIYF. In DNA form, the CDR3 reads TGTGCCAGCAGTCCCACAGGGCACTCTGGAAACACCATATATTTT.

The chain employs TRBV5-8 and TRBJ2-7, with 7 positions matching TRBD1. The CDR3 extends over 14 amino acids. In germline, CDR1 is SGHTS, CDR2 YDEGEE. The V and J ends lost 3 bases and 3 bases, in that order; junction bases with no gene match: 6. CDR3 region: CASSSRDSYYEQYF. For the CDR3, the DNA is TGTGCCAGCAGCTCCCGGGACAGCTACTACGAGCAGTACTTC.

The chain joins TRBV24-1 to TRBJ1-4; 7 nucleotides match TRBD1. The CDR3 is made up of 16 amino acids. Germline CDR1 KGHDR, CDR2 SFDVKD. J was trimmed by 8 bases and V by 10 bases; bases with no gene match: 18. The CDR3 bases are TGTGCCACAGTGATTTGCCGTGGGACAGACCCCGAAAAACTGTTTTTT. It encodes CATVICRGTDPEKLFF.

The rearrangement joins TRBV19 to TRBJ1-1; 8 nucleotides match TRBD1. V shed 5 bases and J 10 bases; nucleotides not matched to a gene: 9. The germline V gene has CDR1 LNHDA and CDR2 SQIVND (reference sequence). This CDR3 is built from 13 residues. The CDR3 reads CASSGSQGATAFF. In DNA, the CDR3 is TGTGCCAGTAGTGGTTCTCAGGGGGCAACAGCTTTCTTT.

The gene calls are TRBV6-5 and TRBJ1-6; D unclear. The CDR3 has 15 residues. V lost 6 bases to trimming and J lost 7 bases, with 16 bases between them. Germline V lookup: CDR1 MNHEY, CDR2 SVGAGI. The CDR3 protein is CASRNPLTANSPLHF. The CDR3 DNA follows: TGTGCCAGCAGAAACCCCCTTACAGCCAATTCACCCCTCCACTTT.

J is TRBJ1-1 and V is TRBV19, with 8 nucleotides matching TRBD1. Germline V lookup: CDR1 LNHDA, CDR2 SQIVND (reference sequence). The CDR3 sequence is 13 residues long. V shed 5 bases and J 10 bases; nucleotides not matched to a gene: 9. The CDR3 is CASSSMGQERAFF. The CDR3 DNA sequence: TGTGCCAGTAGTTCTATGGGACAGGAGAGAGCTTTCTTT.

This rearrangement joins TRBV18 to TRBJ2-3, with 7 positions matching TRBD1. There are 15 residues in the CDR3. CDR1 and CDR2 (germline): KGHSH, LQKENI. V shed 3 bases and J 4 bases; nucleotides not matched to a gene: 7. Here the CDR3 reads CASSPIQGYADTQYF. CDR3 DNA sequence: TGTGCCAGCTCACCGATACAGGGGTACGCAGATACGCAGTATTTT.

This chain connects TRBV29-1 to TRBJ1-3; no firm D call. This CDR3 spans 15 amino acids. Trimming removed 2 bases from V and 0 bases from J, with 11 bases in between. CDR1 and CDR2 from the germline V gene are SQVTM and ANQGSEA. The CDR3 DNA is TGCAGCGTTGAAATACCGGGGAGCTCTGGAAACACCATATATTTT. Amino acids: CSVEIPGSSGNTIYF.

The V and J genes are TRBV30 and TRBJ1-3, with D possibly being TRBD1 (6 bases). CDR3 length: 18 residues. The V end lost 4 bases, the J end lost 0 bases, and 22 bases lay between the germline ends. Germline CDR1 is GTSNPN and CDR2 is SVGIG (reference sequence). The CDR3 sequence is CAWMEELITGSSGNTIYF. In DNA, the CDR3 is TGTGCCTGGATGGAGGAATTAATAACAGGGAGCTCTGGAAACACCATATATTTT.

The chain is built from TRBV3-1 (or the pseudogene TRBV3-2) and TRBJ2-5; 12 bases are a match to TRBD1. CDR3 length equals 15 residues. Trimming took 4 bases from V and 9 from J; bases not matched to a gene: 9. Germline V gene lookup returns CDR1 LGHDT and CDR2 YNNKEL (reference sequence). In nucleotides, the CDR3 is TGTGCCAGCAGCCGCGGGACAGGGGGCTTCGGTCCCCAGTACTTC. Its protein product is CASSRGTGGFGPQYF.

On this clone: At one end the junction does not follow the germline gene, possibly because of a read error. The V gene is TRBV10-2, the J gene TRBJ1-3, with D perhaps matching TRBD1 (5 bases). Germline loops: CDR1 WSHSY, CDR2 SAAADI. The CDR3 sequence is 15 residues long. The CDR3 loop reads CASTEEGLSGNTIYF. CDR3 coding DNA: TGCGCCAGCACTGAGGAGGGACTTTCTGGAAACACCATATATTTT.

The rearrangement joins TRBV27 to TRBJ1-5; 7 positions match TRBD1. This CDR3 is built from 14 residues. Germline V gene sequence: CDR1 MNHEY, CDR2 SMNVEV (reference sequence). V lost 7 bases, J lost 2 bases, and 5 bases stayed unmatched. Here the CDR3 DNA reads TGTGCCAGCAAAGGGGGCGAGGGCAATCAGCCCCAGCATTTT. It codes for CASKGGEGNQPQHF.